This T cell receptor beta chain was sequenced during a study of patients and donors after allogeneic stem cell transplantation. This CDR3 region has 14 residues. Trimming removed 0 bases at V and 3 bases at J, with 8 bases between. CDR1 and CDR2 (germline): SNHLY, FYNNEI. TCRdb re-called the RT-PCR reads through MiXCR, storing one row per CDR3 protein. This sample has 150,000 to 200,000 distinct CDR3 sequences, with about 24% found just once. Sequencing was done on a sample of blood, either unsorted or a sorted T cell fraction (not recorded which). This receptor was obtained from a human donor who was either an allogeneic HSCT recipient or a stem cell or donor lymphocyte infusion donor (not recorded which). It is not recorded whose cells these are; they may come from a transplant donor. The rearrangement uses TRBV2 and TRBJ1-1, with D uncertain. As DNA, the CDR3 is TGTGCCAGCAGTGAAGCCGGCGGATACACTGAAGCTTTCTTT. This encodes CASSEAGGYTEAFF.